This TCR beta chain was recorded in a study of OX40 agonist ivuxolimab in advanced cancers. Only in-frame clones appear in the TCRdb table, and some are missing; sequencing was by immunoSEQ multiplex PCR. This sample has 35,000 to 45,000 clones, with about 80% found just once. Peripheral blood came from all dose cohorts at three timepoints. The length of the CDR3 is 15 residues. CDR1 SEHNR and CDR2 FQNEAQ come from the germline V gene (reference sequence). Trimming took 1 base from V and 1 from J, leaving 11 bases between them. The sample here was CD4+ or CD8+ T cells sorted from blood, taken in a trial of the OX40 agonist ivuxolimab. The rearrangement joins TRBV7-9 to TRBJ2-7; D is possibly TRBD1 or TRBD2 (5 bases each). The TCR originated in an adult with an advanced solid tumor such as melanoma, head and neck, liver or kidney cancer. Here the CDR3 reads CASSLERDGSYEQYF. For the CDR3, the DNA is TGTGCCAGCAGCTTAGAGAGGGACGGATCCTACGAGCAGTACTTC.